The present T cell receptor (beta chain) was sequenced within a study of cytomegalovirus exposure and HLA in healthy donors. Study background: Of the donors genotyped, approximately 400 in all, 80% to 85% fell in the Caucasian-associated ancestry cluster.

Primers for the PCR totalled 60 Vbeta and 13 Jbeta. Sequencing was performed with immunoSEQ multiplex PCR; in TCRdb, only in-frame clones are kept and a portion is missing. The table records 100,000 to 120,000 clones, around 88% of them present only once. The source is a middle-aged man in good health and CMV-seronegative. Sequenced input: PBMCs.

The CDR3 DNA follows: TGTGCCAGCAGCCGTATGAATGCAGGGAATGGGGAAAAACTGTTTTTT. Its protein product is CASSRMNAGNGEKLFF. V is TRBV7-2 and J is TRBJ1-4; D might be TRBD1 (5 bases). This CDR3 has 16 amino acids. In germline, CDR1 is SGHTA, CDR2 FQGNSA. Trimming removed 5 bases at V and 8 bases at J, with 21 bases between.